These T cell receptor beta chains were read from a single sample in a study of blood T cell repertoires in COVID-19. The protocol was immunoSEQ multiplex PCR, while the TCRdb copy is restricted to in-frame clones and leaves out a portion. The sample has about 65,000 clones; more than 80% are singletons. The sequenced sample consisted of peripheral blood. The origin of the receptors is a man older than 75 with acute or convalescent COVID-19. The CDR3 runs from the conserved cysteine through the conserved F or W. Each record gives: D gene, V gene, CDR3 length, clone size, J gene, CDR3 DNA, CDR3 protein. D genes are given only for firm matches. Clone size, where shown, is once, few, many, or a class for clones that have expanded.

>-|TRBV5-1|14|few|TRBJ2-7
TGCGCCAGCAGCTTGGGCGCAGGGAACTACGAGCAGTACTTC
CASSLGAGNYEQYF
>-|TRBV2|14|-|TRBJ2-1
TGTGCCAGTTTACAGGGAAGAGGAGGCAATGAGCAGTTCTTC
CASLQGRGGNEQFF
>TRBD1|TRBV6-6|13|once|TRBJ1-1
TGTGCCACCTCCCGGGACAGGGGTCCTGAAGCTTTCTTT
CATSRDRGPEAFF
>TRBD1|TRBV25-1|15|-|TRBJ1-2
TGTGCCAGCAGGGGTCCGGGACAGGGGTTCTATGGCTACACCTTC
CASRGPGQGFYGYTF
>-|TRBV30|13|-|TRBJ1-1
TGTGCCTGGAGTGCATCCCGGTTCACTGCGTCTTTCTTT
CAWSASRFTASFF
>-|TRBV7-9|14|-|TRBJ1-5
TGTGCCAGCAGCTTAGGGGGCCGCAATCAGCCCCAGCATTTT
CASSLGGRNQPQHF
>-|TRBV5-8|15|-|TRBJ1-1
TGTGCCAGCAGCTTCCAGGTTCAGAGGAACACTGAAGCTTTCTTT
CASSFQVQRNTEAFF
>TRBD1|TRBV27|14|-|TRBJ2-7
TGTGCCAGTGCGAAACAGGGGGCCTTTCTCGAGCAGTACTTC
CASAKQGAFLEQYF
>-|TRBV18|13|once|TRBJ1-1
TGTGCCAGCTCCGAGGCCGTGAACACTGAAGCTTTCTTT
CASSEAVNTEAFF
>TRBD1|TRBV14|15|-|TRBJ2-2
TGTGCCAGCAGTCTCCGACAGGGGAACACCGGGGAGCTGTTTTTT
CASSLRQGNTGELFF
>-|TRBV19|13|few|TRBJ1-6
TGTGCCAGTAGTCGCACTCAGGGTTCACCCCTCCACTTT
CASSRTQGSPLHF
>-|TRBV6-5|15|-|TRBJ2-6
TGTGCCAGCAGTTACAGGGGGTCTGGGGCCAACGTCCTGACTTTC
CASSYRGSGANVLTF
>-|TRBV7-2|14|-|TRBJ1-3
TGTGCCAGCAGCCCCCCGGGGACAGGAAACACCATATATTTT
CASSPPGTGNTIYF